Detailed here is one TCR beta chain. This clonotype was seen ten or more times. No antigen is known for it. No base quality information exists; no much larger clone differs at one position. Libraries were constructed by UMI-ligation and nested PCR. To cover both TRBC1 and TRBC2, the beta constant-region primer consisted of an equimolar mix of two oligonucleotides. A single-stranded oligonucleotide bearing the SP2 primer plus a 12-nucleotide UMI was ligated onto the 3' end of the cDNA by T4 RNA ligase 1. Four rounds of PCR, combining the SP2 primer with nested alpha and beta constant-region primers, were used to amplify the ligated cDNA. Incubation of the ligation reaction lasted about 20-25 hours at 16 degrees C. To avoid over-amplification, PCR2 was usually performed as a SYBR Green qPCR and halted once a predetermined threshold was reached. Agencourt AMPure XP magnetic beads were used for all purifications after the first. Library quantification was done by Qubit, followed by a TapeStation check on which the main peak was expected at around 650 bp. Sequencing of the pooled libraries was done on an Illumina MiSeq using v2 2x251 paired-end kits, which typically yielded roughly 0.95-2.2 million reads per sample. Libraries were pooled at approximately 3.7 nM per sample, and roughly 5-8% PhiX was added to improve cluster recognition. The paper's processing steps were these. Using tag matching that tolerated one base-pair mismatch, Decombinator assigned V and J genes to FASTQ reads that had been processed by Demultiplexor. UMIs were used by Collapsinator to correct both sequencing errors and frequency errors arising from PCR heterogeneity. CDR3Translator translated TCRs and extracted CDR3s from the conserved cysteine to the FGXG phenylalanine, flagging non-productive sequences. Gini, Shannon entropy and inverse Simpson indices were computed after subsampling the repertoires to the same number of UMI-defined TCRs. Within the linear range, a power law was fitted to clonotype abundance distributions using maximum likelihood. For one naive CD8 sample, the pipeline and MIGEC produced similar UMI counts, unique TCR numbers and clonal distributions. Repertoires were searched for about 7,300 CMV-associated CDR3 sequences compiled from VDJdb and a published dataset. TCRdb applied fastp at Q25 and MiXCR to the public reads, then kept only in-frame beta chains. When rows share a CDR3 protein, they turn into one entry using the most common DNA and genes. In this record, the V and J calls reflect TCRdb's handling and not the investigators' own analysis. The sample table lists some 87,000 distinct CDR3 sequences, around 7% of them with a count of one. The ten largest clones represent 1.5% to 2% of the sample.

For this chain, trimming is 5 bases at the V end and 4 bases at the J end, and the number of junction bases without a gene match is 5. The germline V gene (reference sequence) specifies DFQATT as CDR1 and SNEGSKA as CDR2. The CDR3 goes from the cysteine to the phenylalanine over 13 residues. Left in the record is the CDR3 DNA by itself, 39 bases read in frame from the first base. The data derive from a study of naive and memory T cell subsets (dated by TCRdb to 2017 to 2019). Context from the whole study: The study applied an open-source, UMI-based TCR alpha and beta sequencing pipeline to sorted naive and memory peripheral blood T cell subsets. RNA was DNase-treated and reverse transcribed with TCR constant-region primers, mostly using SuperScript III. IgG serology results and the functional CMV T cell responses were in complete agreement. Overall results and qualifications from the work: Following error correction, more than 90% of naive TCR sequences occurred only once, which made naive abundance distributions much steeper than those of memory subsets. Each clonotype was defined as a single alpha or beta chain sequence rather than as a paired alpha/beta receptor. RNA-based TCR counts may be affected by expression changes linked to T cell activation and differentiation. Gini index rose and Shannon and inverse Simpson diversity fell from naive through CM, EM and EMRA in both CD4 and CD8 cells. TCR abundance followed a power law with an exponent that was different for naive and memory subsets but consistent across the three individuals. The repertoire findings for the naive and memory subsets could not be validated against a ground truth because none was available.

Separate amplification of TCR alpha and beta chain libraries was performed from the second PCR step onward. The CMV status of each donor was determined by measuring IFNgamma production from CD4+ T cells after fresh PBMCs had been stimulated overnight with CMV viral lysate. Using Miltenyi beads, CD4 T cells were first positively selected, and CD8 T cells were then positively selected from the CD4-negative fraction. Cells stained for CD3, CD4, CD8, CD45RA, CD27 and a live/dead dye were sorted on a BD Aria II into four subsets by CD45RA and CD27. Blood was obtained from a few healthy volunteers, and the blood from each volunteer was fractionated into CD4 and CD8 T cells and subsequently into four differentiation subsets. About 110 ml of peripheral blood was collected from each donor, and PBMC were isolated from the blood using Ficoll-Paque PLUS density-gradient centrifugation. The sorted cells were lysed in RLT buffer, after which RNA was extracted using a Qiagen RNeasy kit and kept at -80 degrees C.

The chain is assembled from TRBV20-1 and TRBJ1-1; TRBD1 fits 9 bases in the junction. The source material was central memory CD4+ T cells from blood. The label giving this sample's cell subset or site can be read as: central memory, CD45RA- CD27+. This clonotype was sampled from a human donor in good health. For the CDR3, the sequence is CSARKQGATEAFF. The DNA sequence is TGCAGTGCTCGAAAACAGGGGGCCACTGAAGCTTTCTTT.